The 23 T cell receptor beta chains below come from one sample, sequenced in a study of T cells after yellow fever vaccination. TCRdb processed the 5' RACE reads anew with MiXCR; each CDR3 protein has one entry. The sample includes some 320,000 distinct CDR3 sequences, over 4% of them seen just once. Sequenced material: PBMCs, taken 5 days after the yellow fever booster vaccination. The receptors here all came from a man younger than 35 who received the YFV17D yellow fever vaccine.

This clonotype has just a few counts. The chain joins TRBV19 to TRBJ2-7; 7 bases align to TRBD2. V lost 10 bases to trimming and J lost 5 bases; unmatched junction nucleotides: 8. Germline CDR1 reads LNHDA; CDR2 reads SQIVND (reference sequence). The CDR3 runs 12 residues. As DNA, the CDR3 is TGTGCCACCAGGGAGGGGTCGGACGAGCAGTACTTC. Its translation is CATREGSDEQYF.

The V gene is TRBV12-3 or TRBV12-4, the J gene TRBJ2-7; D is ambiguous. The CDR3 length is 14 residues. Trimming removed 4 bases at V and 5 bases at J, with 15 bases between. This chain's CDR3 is CASSSLGRANEQYF. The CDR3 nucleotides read TGTGCCAGCAGTTCCCTCGGAAGGGCGAACGAGCAGTACTTC.

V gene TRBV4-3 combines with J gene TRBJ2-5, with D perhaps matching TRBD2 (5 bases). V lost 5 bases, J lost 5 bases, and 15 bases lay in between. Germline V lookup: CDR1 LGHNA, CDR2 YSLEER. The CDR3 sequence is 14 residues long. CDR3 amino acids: CASSSAVGHETQYF. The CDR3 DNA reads TGCGCCAGCAGCTCAGCGGTGGGCCACGAGACCCAGTACTTC.

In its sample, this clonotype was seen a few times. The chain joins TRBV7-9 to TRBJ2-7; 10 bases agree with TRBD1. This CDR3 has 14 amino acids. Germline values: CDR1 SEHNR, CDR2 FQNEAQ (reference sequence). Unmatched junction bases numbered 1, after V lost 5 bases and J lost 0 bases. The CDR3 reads CASSRTGGSYEQYV. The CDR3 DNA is TGTGCCAGCAGCAGGACAGGGGGCTCCTACGAGCAGTACGTC.

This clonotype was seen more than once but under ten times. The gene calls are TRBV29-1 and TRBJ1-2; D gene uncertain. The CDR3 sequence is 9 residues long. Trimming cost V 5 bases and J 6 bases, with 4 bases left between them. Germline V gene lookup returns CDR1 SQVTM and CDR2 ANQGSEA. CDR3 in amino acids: CSVSDGYTF. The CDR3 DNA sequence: TGCAGCGTTTCGGATGGCTACACCTTC.

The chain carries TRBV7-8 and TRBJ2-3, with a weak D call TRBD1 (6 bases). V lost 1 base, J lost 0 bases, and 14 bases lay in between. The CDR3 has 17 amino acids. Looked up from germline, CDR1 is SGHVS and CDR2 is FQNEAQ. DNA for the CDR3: TGTGCCAGCAGCTTAGTTGCAGGGGTCATGAGCACAGATACGCAGTATTTT. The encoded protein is CASSLVAGVMSTDTQYF.

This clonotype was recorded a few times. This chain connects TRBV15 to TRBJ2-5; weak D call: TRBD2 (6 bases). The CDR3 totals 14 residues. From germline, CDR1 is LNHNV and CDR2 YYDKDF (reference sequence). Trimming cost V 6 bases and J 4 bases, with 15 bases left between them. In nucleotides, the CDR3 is TGTGCCACCAGTGGTTGGGGGGTCGGAGAGACCCAGTACTTC. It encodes CATSGWGVGETQYF.

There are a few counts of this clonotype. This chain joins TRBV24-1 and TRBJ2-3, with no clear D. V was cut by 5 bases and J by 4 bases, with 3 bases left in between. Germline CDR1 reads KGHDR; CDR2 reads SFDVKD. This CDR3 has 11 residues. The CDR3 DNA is TGTGCCACCAGTGCCGCAGATACGCAGTATTTT. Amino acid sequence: CATSAADTQYF.

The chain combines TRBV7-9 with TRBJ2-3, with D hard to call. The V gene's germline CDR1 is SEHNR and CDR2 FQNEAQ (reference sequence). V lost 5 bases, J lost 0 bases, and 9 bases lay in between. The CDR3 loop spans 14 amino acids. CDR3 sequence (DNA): TGTGCCAGCAGCCCCGTTTTTAGCACAGATACGCAGTATTTT. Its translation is CASSPVFSTDTQYF.

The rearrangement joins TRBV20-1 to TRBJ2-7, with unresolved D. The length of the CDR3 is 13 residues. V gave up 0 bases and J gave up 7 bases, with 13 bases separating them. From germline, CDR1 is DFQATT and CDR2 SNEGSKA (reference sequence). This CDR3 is CSARDGQRLEQYF. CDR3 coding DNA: TGCAGTGCTAGAGATGGCCAAAGGTTGGAGCAGTACTTC.

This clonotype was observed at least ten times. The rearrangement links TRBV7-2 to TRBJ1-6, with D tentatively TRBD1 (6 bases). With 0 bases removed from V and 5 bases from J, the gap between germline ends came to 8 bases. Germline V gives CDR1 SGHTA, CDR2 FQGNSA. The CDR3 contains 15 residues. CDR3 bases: TGTGCCAGCAGCTTAGCAGGGGGAAATAATTCACCCCTCCACTTT. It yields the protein CASSLAGGNNSPLHF.

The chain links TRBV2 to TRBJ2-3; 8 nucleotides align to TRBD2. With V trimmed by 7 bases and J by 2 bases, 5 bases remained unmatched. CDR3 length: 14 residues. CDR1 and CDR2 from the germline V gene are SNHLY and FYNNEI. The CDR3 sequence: CASKGSGTTDTQYF. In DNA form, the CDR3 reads TGTGCCAGCAAGGGTAGCGGGACCACAGATACGCAGTATTTT.

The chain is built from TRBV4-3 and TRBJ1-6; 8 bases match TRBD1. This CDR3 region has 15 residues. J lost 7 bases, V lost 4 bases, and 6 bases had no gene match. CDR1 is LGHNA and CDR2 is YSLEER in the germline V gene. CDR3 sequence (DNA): TGCGCCAGCAGCCGTTCGACAGGGGAGAATTCACCCCTCCACTTT. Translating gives CASSRSTGENSPLHF.

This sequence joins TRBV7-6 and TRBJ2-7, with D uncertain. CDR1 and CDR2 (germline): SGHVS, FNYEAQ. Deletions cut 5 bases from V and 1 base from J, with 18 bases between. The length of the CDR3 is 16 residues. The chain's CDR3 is CASSPMSRAASYEQYF. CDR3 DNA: TGTGCCAGCAGCCCTATGAGTAGGGCAGCATCCTACGAGCAGTACTTC.

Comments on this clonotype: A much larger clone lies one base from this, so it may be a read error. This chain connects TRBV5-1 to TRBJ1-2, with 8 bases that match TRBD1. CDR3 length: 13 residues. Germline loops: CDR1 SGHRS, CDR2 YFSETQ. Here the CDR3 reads CAISSGQGYGYTF. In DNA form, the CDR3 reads TGCGCCATCAGCTCAGGACAGGGCTATGGCTACACCTTC.

The DNA of the CDR3 is TGCAGTGCTCCCCCGGCGGGGCCCCGGACCCAGTACTTC. Its translation: CSAPPAGPRTQYF. The chain recombines TRBV20-1 with TRBJ2-5; D might be TRBD2 (6 bases). CDR1 and CDR2 from the germline V gene are DFQATT and SNEGSKA (reference sequence). CDR3 length: 13 amino acids. The V gene lost 5 bases and the J gene lost 7 bases, with 17 bases spanning the gap.

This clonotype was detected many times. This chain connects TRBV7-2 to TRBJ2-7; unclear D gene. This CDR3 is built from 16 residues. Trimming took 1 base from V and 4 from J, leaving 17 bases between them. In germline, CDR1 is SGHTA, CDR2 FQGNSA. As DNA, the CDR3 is TGTGCCAGCAGCTTAGTTTCCGGCTCCAGCTGGTACGAGCAGTACTTC. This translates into CASSLVSGSSWYEQYF.

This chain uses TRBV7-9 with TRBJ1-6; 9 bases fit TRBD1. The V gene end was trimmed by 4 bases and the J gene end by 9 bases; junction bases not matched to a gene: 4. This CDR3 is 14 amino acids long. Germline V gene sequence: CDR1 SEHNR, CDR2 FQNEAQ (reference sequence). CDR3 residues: CASSWDREGSPLHF. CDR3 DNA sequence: TGTGCCAGCAGCTGGGACAGGGAAGGTTCACCCCTCCACTTT.

DNA of the CDR3: TGCGCCAGCAGCGAGGGACAGGGGATAGGAGGTGGCTACACCTTC. Its protein is CASSEGQGIGGGYTF. The chain links TRBV5-1 to TRBJ1-2; 10 nucleotides match TRBD1. Per the germline V gene, CDR1 is SGHRS and CDR2 is YFSETQ. V dropped 4 bases and J dropped 7; count of bases not matched to a gene: 10. The CDR3 loop spans 15 amino acids.

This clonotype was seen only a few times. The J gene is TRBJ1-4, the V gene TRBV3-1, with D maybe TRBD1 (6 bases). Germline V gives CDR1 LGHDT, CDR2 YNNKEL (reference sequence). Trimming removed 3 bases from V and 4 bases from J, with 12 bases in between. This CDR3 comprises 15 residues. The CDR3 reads CASSQWGQNNEKLFF. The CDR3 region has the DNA TGTGCCAGCAGCCAGTGGGGGCAGAATAATGAAAAACTGTTTTTT.

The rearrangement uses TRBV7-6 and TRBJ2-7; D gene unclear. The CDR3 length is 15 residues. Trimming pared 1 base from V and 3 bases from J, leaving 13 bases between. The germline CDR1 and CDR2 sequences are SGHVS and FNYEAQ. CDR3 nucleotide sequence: TGTGCCAGCAGCTTAGGGTCTGGGCGGAGCTACGAGCAGTACTTC. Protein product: CASSLGSGRSYEQYF.

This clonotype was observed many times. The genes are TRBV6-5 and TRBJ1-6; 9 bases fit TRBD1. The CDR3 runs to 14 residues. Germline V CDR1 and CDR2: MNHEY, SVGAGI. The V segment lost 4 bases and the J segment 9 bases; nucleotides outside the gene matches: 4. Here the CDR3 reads CASSSDRGISPLHF. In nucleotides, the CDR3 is TGTGCCAGCAGTTCCGACAGGGGGATTTCACCCCTCCACTTT.

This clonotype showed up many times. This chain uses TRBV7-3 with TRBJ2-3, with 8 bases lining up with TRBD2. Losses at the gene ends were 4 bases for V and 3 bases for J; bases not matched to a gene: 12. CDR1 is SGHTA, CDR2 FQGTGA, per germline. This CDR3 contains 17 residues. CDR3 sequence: CASSSIGGGGATDTQYF. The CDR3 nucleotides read TGTGCCAGCAGCTCGATCGGGGGGGGCGGAGCGACAGATACGCAGTATTTT.